This T cell receptor (beta chain) was identified during a study of identical twins. Regarding the study as a whole: Weaker excess sharing between twins was seen in beta out-of-frame sequences.

Turning to this clonotype: As yet, its antigen is unknown.

TCRdb re-called the 5' RACE reads through MiXCR, storing one row per CDR3 protein. This table has some 500,000 distinct CDR3 sequences, approximately 15% appearing once. The V gene lost 7 bases and the J gene lost 4 bases, with 20 bases spanning the gap. The CDR3 runs 15 residues. Per germline, CDR1 SGHRS and CDR2 YFSETQ. Another study also made use of these data, one on yellow fever vaccine responses in identical twins.

Sequencing was performed on CD4+ T cells sorted from blood. J is TRBJ1-1 and V is TRBV5-1; TRBD1 might be the D (5 bases). This TCR came from a woman aged 18-30 years in good health. CDR3 sequence (DNA): TGCGCCAGCTGGCCCCAGGGTAAGGTGACCACTGAAGCTTTCTTT. Translating gives CASWPQGKVTTEAFF.